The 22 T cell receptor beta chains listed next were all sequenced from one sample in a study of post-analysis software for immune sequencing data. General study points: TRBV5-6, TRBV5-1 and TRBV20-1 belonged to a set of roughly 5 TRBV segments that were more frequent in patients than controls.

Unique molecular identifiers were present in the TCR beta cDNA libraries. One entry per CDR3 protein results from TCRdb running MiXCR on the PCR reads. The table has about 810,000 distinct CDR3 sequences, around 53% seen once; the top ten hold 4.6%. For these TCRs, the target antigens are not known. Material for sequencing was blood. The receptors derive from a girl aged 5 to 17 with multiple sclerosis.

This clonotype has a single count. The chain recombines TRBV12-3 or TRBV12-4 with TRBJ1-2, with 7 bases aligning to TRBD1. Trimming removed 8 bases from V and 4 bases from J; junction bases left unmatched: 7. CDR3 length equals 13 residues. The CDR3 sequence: CASGTWTGYGYTF. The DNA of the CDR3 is TGTGCCAGCGGTACTTGGACAGGCTATGGCTACACCTTC.

The CDR3 here is CASSLQGNYGQYF. The CDR3 DNA is TGTGCCAGCAGTCTACAGGGGAACTACGGGCAGTACTTC. The chain has TRBV27 and TRBJ2-4, with 7 bases that match TRBD1. From germline, CDR1 is MNHEY and CDR2 SMNVEV (reference sequence). The trim removed 5 bases at V and 13 bases at J, leaving 11 bases unmatched. The CDR3 is 13 residues long.

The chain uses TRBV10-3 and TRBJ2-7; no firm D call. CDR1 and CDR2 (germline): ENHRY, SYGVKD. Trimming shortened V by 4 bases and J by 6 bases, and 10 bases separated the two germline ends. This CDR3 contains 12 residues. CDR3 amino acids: CAISASLGEQYF. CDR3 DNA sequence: TGTGCCATCAGTGCCAGTCTCGGCGAGCAGTACTTC.

In DNA form, the CDR3 reads TGCAGCGTTGAAAGAGCGGGAGTTAGCACAGATACGCAGTATTTT. This sequence encodes CSVERAGVSTDTQYF. This chain links TRBV29-1 with TRBJ2-3; 8 bases map to TRBD2. CDR1 is SQVTM and CDR2 is ANQGSEA in the germline V gene. The CDR3 spans 15 residues. V shed 2 bases, J shed 0 bases, and the junction held 4 bases outside the gene matches.

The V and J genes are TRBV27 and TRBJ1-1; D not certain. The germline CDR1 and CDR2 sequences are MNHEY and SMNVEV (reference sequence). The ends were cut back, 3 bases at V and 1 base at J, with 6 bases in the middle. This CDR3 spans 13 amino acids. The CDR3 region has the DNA TGTGCCAGCAGTTTTTGGGGGAACACTGAAGCTTTCTTT. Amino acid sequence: CASSFWGNTEAFF.

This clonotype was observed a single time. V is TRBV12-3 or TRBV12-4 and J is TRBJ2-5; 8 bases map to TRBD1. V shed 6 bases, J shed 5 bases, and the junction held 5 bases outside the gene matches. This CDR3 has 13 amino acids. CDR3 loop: CASRSHRGETQYF. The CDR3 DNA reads TGTGCCAGCAGGTCGCACAGGGGGGAGACCCAGTACTTC.

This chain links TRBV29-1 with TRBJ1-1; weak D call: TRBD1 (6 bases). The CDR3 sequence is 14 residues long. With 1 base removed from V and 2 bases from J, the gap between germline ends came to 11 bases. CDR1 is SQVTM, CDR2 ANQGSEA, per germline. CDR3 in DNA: TGCAGCGTTGAAGTAGCCAGGGGCAACACTGAAGCTTTCTTT. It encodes CSVEVARGNTEAFF.

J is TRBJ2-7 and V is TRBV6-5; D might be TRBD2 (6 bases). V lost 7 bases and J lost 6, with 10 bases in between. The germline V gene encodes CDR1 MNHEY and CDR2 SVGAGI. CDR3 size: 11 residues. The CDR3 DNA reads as TGTGCCAGCACCTCGGGGGTCGAGCAGTACTTC. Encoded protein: CASTSGVEQYF.

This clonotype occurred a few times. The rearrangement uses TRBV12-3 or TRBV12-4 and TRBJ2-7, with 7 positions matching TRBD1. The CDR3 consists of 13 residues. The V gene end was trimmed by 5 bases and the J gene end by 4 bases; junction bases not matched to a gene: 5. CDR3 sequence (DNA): TGTGCCAGCAGTGTGGGACAGCCATACGAGCAGTACTTC. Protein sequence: CASSVGQPYEQYF.

CDR3 coding DNA: TGTGCCAGCAGTCCTCTCTATGACAGGGGCCACGAGCAGTACTTC. It translates to CASSPLYDRGHEQYF. The rearrangement links TRBV27 to TRBJ2-7; TRBD1 matches 8 bases. The CDR3 has 15 amino acids. Unmatched junction bases numbered 11, after V lost 5 bases and J lost 5 bases. Looked up from germline, CDR1 is MNHEY and CDR2 is SMNVEV (reference sequence).

The CDR3 DNA is TGCAGCGTTGGGCAGGGTGGGGGGAGAGAGCAGTTCTTC. It codes for CSVGQGGGREQFF. The rearrangement uses TRBV29-1 and TRBJ2-1; possibly TRBD2 for D (6 bases). Trimming shortened V by 4 bases and J by 10 bases, and 17 bases separated the two germline ends. The CDR3 length is 13 residues. Germline V gene sequence: CDR1 SQVTM, CDR2 ANQGSEA.

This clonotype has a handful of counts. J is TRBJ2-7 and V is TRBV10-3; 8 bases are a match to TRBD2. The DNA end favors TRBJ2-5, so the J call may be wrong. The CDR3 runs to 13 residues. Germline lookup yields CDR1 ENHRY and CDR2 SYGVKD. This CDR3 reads CAISEVAGKTQYF. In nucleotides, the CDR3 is TGTGCCATCAGTGAGGTAGCGGGGAAGACCCAGTACTTC.

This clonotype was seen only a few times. The CDR3 DNA follows: TGCAGCGTTGAAGATCGCGGGTTGGAGACCCAGTACTTC. This encodes CSVEDRGLETQYF. The J gene is TRBJ2-5, the V gene TRBV29-1, with D perhaps TRBD2 (5 bases). Deletions cut 0 bases from V and 5 bases from J, with 10 bases between. This CDR3 region has 13 residues. CDR1 and CDR2 (germline): SQVTM, ANQGSEA.

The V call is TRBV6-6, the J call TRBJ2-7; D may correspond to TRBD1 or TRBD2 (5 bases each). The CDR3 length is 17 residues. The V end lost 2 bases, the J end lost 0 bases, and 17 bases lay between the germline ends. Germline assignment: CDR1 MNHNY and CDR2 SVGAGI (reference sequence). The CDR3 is CASSYSPGTDVSYEQYF. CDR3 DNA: TGTGCCAGCAGTTACAGCCCCGGGACCGACGTCTCCTACGAGCAGTACTTC.

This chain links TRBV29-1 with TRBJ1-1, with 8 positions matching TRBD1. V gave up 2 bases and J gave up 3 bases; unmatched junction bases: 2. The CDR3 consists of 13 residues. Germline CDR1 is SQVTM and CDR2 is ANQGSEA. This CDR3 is CSVESGGHTEAFF. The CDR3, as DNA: TGCAGCGTTGAATCAGGGGGCCACACTGAAGCTTTCTTT. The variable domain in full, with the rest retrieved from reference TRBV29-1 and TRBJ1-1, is SAVISQKPSRDICQRGTSLTIQCQVDSQVTMMFWYRQQPGQSLTLIATANQGSEATYESGFVIDKFPISRPNLTFSTLTVSNMSPEDSSIYLCSVESGGHTEAFFGQGTRLTVV.

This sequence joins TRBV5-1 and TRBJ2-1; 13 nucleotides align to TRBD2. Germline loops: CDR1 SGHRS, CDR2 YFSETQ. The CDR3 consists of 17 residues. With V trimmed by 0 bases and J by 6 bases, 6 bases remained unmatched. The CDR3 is CASSLGTGLAGVNEQFF. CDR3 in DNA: TGCGCCAGCAGCTTGGGGACAGGACTAGCGGGAGTCAATGAGCAGTTCTTC. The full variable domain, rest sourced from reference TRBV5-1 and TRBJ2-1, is KAGVTQTPRYLIKTRGQQVTLSCSPISGHRSVSWYQQTPGQGLQFLFEYFSETQRNKGNFPGRFSGRQFSNSRSEMNVSTLELGDSALYLCASSLGTGLAGVNEQFFGPGTRLTVL.

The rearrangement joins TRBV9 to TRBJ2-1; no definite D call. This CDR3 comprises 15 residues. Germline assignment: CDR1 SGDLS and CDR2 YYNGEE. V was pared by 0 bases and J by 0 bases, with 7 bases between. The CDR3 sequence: CASSVAVSSYNEQFF. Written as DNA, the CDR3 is TGTGCCAGCAGCGTAGCCGTCAGCTCCTACAATGAGCAGTTCTTC.

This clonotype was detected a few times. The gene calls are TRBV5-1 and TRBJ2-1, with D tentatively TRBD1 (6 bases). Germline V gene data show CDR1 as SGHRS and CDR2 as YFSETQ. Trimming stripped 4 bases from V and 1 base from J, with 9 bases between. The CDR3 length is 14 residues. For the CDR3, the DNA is TGCGCCAGCAGCGGGGGCCCTTCCTACAATGAGCAGTTCTTC. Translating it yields CASSGGPSYNEQFF.

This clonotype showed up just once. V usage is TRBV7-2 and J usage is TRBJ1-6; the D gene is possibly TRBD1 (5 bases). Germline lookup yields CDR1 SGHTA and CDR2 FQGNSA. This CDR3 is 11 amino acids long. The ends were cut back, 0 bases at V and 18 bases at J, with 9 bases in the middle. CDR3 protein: CASSLARAPHF. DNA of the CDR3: TGTGCCAGCAGCTTAGCCAGGGCGCCCCACTTT. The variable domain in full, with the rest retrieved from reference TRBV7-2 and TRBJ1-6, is GAGVSQSPSNKVTEKGKDVELRCDPISGHTALYWYRQSLGQGLEFLIYFQGNSAPDKSGLPSDRFSAERTGGSVSTLTIQRTQQEDSAVYLCASSLARAPHFGNGTRLTVT.

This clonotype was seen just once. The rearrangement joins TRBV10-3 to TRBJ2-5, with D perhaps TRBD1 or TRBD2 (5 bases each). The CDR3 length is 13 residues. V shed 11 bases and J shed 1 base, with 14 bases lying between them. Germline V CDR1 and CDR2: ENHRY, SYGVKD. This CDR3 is CAAGAGAQETQYF. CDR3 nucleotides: TGTGCCGCGGGCGCCGGGGCCCAAGAGACCCAGTACTTC.

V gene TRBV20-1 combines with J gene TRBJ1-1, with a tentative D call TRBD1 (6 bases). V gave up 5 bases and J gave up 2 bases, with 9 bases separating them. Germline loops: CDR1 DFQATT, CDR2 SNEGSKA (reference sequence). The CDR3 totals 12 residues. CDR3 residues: CSALQGNTEAFF. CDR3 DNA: TGCAGTGCTCTACAGGGAAACACTGAAGCTTTCTTT.

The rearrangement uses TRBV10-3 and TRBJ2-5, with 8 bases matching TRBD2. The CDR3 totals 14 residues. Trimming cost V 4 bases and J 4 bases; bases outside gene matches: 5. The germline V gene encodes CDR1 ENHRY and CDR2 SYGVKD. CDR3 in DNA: TGTGCCATCAGTGCGGGAGGGTCCCCAGAGACCCAGTACTTC. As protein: CAISAGGSPETQYF.